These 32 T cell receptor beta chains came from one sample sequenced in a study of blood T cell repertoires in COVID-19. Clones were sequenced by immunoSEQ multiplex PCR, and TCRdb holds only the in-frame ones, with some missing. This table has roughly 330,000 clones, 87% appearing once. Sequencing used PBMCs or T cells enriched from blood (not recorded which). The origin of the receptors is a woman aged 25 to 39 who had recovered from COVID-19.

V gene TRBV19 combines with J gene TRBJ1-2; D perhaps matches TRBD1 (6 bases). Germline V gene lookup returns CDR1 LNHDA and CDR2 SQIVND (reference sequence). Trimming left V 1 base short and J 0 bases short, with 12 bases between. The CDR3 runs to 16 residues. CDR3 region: CASSIARTASNYGYTF. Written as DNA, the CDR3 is TGTGCCAGTAGTATAGCCCGGACAGCCTCTAACTATGGCTACACCTTC.

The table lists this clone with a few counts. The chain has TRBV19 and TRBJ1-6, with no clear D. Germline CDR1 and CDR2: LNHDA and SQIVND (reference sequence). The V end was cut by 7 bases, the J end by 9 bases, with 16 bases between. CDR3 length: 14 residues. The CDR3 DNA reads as TGTGCCAGTAACCCAACTGGAGTGGGTTCACCCCTCCACTTT. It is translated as CASNPTGVGSPLHF.

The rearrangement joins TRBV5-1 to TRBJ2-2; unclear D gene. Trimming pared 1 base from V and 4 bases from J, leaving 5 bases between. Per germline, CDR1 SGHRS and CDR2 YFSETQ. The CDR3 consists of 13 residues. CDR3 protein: CASSLYSTGELFF. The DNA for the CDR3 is TGCGCCAGCAGCTTGTATAGCACCGGGGAGCTGTTTTTT.

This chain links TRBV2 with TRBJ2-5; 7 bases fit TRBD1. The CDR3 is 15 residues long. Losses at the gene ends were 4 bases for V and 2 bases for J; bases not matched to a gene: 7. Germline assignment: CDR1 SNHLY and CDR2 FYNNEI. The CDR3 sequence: CASSGGRDSQETQYF. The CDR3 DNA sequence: TGTGCCAGCAGTGGGGGCCGGGACAGTCAAGAGACCCAGTACTTC.

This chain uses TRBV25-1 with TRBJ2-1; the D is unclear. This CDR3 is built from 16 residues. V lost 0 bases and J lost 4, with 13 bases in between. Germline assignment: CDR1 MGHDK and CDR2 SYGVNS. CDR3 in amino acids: CASSEYMAAQYNEQFF. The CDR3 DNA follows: TGTGCCAGCAGTGAATATATGGCGGCTCAGTACAATGAGCAGTTCTTC. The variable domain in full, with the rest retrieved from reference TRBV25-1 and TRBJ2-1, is EADIYQTPRYLVIGTGKKITLECSQTMGHDKMYWYQQDPGMELHLIHYSYGVNSTEKGDLSSESTVSRIRTEHFPLTLESARPSHTSQYLCASSEYMAAQYNEQFFGPGTRLTVL.

DNA for the CDR3: TGTGCCAGCAGTGAAGGGGGGAGGGAGACCCAGTACTTC. Amino acid sequence: CASSEGGRETQYF. V usage is TRBV6-1 and J usage is TRBJ2-5; D possibly corresponds to TRBD2 (6 bases). The V and J ends lost 1 base and 5 bases respectively, with 8 bases between them. CDR1 is MNHNS, CDR2 SASEGT, per germline. CDR3 size: 13 residues.

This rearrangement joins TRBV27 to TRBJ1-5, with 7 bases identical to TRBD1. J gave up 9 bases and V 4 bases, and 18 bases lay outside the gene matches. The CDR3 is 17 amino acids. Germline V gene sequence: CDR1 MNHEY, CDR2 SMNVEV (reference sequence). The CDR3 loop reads CASSSHPGQAQSRPQHF. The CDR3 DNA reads TGTGCCAGCAGTTCCCACCCCGGACAGGCCCAATCGAGGCCCCAGCATTTT.

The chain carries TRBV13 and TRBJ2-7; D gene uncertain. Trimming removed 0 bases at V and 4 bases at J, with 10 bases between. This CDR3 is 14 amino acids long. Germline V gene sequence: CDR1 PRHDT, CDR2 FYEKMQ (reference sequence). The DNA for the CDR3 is TGTGCCAGCAGCTTAGGCCGGTCAGGTTACGAGCAGTACTTC. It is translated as CASSLGRSGYEQYF.

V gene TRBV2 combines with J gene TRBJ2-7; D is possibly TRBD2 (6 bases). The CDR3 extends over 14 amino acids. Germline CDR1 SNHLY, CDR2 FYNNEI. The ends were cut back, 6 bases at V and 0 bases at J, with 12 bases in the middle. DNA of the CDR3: TGTGCCAGCAGGCGGGAAGGGAGCTCCTACGAGCAGTACTTC. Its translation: CASRREGSSYEQYF.

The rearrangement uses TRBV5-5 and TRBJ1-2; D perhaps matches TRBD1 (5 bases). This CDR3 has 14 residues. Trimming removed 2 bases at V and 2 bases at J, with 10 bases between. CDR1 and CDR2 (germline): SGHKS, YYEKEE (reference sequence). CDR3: CASSLGTANYGYTF. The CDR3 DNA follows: TGTGCCAGCAGCTTAGGGACTGCAAACTATGGCTACACCTTC.

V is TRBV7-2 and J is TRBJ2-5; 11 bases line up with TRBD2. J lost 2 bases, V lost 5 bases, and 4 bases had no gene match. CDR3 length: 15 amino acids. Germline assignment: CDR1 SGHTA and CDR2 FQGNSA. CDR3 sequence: CASSPTSGAQETQYF. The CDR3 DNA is TGTGCCAGCAGCCCGACTAGCGGGGCTCAAGAGACCCAGTACTTC. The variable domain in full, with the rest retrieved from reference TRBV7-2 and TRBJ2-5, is GAGVSQSPSNKVTEKGKDVELRCDPISGHTALYWYRQSLGQGLEFLIYFQGNSAPDKSGLPSDRFSAERTGGSVSTLTIQRTQQEDSAVYLCASSPTSGAQETQYFGPGTRLLVL.

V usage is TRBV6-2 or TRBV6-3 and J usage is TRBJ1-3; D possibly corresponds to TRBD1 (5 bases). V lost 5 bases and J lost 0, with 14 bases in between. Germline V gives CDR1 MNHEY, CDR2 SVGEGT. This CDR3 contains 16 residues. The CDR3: CASSHDSTISGNTIYF. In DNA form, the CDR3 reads TGTGCCAGCAGTCACGACAGCACGATCTCTGGAAACACCATATATTTT.

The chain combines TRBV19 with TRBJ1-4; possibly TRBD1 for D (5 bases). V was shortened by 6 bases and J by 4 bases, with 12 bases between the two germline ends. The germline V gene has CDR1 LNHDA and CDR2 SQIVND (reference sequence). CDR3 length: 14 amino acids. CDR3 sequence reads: CASSLTGVNEKLFF. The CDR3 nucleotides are TGTGCCAGTAGCCTCACGGGGGTTAATGAAAAACTGTTTTTT.

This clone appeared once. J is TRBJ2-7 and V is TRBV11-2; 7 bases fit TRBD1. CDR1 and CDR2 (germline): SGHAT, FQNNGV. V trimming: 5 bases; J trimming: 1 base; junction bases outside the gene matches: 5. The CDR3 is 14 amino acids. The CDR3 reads CASSPGQNSYEQYF. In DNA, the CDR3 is TGTGCCAGCAGCCCGGGACAGAATTCCTACGAGCAGTACTTC. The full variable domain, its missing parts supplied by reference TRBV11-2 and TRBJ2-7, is EAGVAQSPRYKIIEKRQSVAFWCNPISGHATLYWYQQILGQGPKLLIQFQNNGVVDDSQLPKDRFSAERLKGVDSTLKIQPAKLEDSAVYLCASSPGQNSYEQYFGPGTRLTVT.

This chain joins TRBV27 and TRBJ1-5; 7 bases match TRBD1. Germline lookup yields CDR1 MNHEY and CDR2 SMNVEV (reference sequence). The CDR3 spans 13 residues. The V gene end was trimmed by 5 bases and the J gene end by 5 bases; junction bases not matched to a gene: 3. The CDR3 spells CASSPGQDQPQHF. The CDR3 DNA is TGTGCCAGCAGTCCCGGACAGGATCAGCCCCAGCATTTT.

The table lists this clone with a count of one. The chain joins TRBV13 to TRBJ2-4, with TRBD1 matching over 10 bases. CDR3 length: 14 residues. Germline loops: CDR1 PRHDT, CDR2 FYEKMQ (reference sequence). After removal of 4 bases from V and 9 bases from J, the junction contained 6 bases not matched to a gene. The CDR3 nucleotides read TGTGCCAGCAGCTCGGGGACAGGGGAGAGCATTCAGTACTTC. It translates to CASSSGTGESIQYF.

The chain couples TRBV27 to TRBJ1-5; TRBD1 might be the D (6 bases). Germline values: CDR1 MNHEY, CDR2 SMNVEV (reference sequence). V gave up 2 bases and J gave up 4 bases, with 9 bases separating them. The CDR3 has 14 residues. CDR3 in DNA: TGTGCCAGCAGTTTACAGGGGAGAAATCAGCCCCAGCATTTT. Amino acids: CASSLQGRNQPQHF.

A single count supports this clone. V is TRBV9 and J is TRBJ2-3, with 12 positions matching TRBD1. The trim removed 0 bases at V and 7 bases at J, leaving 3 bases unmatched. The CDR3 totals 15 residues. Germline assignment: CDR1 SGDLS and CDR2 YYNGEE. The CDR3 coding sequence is TGTGCCAGCAGCGTAGGGGGACAGGGGGCTAATACGCAGTATTTT. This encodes CASSVGGQGANTQYF. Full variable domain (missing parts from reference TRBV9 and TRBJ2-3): DSGVTQTPKHLITATGQRVTLRCSPRSGDLSVYWYQQSLDQGLQFLIQYYNGEERAKGNILERFSAQQFPDLHSELNLSSLELGDSALYFCASSVGGQGANTQYFGPGTRLTVL.

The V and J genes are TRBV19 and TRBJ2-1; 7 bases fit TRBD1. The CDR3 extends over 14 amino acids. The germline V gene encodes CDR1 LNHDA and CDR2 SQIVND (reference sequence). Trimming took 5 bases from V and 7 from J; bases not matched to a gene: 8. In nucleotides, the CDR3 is TGTGCCAGTAGTGGAGACAGGGATAGGAATGAGCAGTTCTTC. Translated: CASSGDRDRNEQFF.

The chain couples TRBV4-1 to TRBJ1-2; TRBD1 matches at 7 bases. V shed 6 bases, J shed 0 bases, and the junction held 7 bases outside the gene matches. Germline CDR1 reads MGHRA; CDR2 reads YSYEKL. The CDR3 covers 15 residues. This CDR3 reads CASRNRTGTNYGYTF. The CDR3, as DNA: TGCGCCAGCAGGAATAGGACAGGAACTAACTATGGCTACACCTTC.

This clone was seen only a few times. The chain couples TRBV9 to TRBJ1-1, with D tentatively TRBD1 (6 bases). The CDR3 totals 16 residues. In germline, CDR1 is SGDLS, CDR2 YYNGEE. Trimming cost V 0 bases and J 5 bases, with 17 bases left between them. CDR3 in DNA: TGTGCCAGCAGCGTAGGGAATGGGGGCGTAGAAACTGAAGCTTTCTTT. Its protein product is CASSVGNGGVETEAFF.

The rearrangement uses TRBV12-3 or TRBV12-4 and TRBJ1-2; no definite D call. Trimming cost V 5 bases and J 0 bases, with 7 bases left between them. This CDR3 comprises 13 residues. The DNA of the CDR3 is TGTGCCAGCAGTGCGGCCACTAACTATGGCTACACCTTC. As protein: CASSAATNYGYTF.

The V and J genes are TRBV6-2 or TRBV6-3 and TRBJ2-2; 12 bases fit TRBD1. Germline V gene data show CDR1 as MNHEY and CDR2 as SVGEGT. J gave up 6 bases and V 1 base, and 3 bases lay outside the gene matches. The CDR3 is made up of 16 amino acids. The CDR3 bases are TGTGCCAGCAGTTACTGGGGACAGGGGGCTCCCGGGGAGCTGTTTTTT. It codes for CASSYWGQGAPGELFF.

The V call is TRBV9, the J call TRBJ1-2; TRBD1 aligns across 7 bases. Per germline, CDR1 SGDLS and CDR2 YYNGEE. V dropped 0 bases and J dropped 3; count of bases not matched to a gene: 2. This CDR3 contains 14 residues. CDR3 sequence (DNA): TGTGCCAGCAGCGTAGGGGACAGCCACTATGGCTACACCTTC. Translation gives CASSVGDSHYGYTF.

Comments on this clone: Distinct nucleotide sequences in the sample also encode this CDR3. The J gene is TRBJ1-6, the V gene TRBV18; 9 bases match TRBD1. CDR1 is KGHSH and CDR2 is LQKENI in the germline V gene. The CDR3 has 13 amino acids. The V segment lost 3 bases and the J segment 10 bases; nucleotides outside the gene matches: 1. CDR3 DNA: TGTGCCAGCTCACCGGACAGGGGATCACCCCTCCACTTT. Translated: CASSPDRGSPLHF.

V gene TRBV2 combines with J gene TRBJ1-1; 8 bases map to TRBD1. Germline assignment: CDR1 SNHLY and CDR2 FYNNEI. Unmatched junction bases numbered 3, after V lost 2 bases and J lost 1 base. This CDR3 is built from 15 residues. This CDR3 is CASSERTGWNTEAFF. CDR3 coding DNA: TGTGCCAGCAGTGAAAGGACAGGGTGGAACACTGAAGCTTTCTTT.

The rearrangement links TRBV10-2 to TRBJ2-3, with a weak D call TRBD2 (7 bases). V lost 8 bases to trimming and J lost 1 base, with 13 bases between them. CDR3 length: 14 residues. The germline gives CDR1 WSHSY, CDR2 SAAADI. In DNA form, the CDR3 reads TGCGCCAGCGGGAGGGGGGGTGGCACAGATACGCAGTATTTT. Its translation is CASGRGGGTDTQYF.

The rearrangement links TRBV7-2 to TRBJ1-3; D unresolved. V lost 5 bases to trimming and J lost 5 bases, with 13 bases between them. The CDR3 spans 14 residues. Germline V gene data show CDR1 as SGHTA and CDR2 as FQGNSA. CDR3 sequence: CASSPPPDRNTIYF. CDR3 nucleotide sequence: TGTGCCAGCAGCCCCCCTCCCGACAGAAACACCATATATTTT.

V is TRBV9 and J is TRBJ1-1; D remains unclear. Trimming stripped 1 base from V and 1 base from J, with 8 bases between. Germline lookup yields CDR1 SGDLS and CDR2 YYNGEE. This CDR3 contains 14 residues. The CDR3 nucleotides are TGTGCCAGCAGCGTACCCCCAGGGAACACTGAAGCTTTCTTT. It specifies CASSVPPGNTEAFF.

The CDR3 protein is CATTRGRGSYEQYF. As DNA, the CDR3 is TGTGCCACCACGCGGGGACGCGGATCCTACGAGCAGTACTTC. The gene calls are TRBV7-2 and TRBJ2-7; possible D gene TRBD2, 6 bases. CDR3 length equals 14 residues. The germline V and J ends were trimmed by 10 bases and 1 base, with 17 bases remaining between them. CDR1 is SGHTA, CDR2 FQGNSA, per germline. The full variable domain, with the rest looked up from reference TRBV7-2 and TRBJ2-7, is GAGVSQSPSNKVTEKGKDVELRCDPISGHTALYWYRQSLGQGLEFLIYFQGNSAPDKSGLPSDRFSAERTGGSVSTLTIQRTQQEDSAVYLCATTRGRGSYEQYFGPGTRLTVT.

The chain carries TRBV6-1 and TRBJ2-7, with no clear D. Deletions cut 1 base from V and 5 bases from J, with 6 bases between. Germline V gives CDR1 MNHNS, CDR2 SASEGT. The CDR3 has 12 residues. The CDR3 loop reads CASSEVQNEQYF. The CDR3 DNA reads TGTGCCAGCAGTGAAGTACAGAACGAGCAGTACTTC.

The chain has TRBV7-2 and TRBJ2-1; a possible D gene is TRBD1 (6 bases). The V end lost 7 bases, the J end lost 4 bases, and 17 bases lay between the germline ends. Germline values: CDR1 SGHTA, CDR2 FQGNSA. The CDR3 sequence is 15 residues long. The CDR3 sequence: CASTTGRTVYNEQFF. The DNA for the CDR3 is TGTGCCAGCACCACTGGCCGGACAGTATACAATGAGCAGTTCTTC.